Detailed here is one T cell receptor (beta chain). This clonotype was observed many times. Its recognized antigen is unknown. Qualities for individual bases were not recorded, and no much larger clone is one base off. This specimen comes from a study of regulatory T cells in long-lasting Graves disease (dated by TCRdb to about 2021). In terms of the full investigation: In the newly diagnosed Graves' disease group, patients had been taking antithyroid drugs for less than 3 months. A total of around 35 samples underwent TCR sequencing, from about 13 patients with persistent Graves' disease and 20 or so patients with newly diagnosed Graves' disease. Patients with persistent Graves' disease were compared with patients with newly diagnosed Graves' disease using TCR sequencing and RNA sequencing of peripheral blood. The study was conducted in China and was registered as a clinical trial. Results and caveats for the whole study, not just this receptor: Only the TCR beta chain was sequenced and analyzed. The study examined only peripheral blood because the primary lesion, thyroid tissue, could not be accessed. Persistent disease showed preferential use of TRBV28, TRBJ1-2 and TRBJ2-5, whereas newly diagnosed disease favored TRBV20-1 and TRBJ2-1. The small sample size was acknowledged by the authors as a limitation that may reduce accuracy. Persistent Graves' disease patients showed lower TCR Shannon entropy and fewer highly expanded clones than newly diagnosed patients, suggesting clonal expansion. Patients with persistent disease shared more public clonotypes (fewer than 3,000) than newly diagnosed patients did (approximately 970).

Compared with germline, V lacks 6 bases and J lacks 7 bases; bases without a gene match: 5. From its cysteine to its phenylalanine, the CDR3 spans 13 amino acids. The kept DNA is CDR3 alone, 39 bases in frame from the first base. CDR1 and CDR2, per the germline V gene (reference sequence), are LGHDT and YNNKEL. Preparation of the library involved multiplex PCR. The instrument was an Illumina HiSeq 4000. TCR beta libraries were built with iRepertoire HTBI primers and Arm-PCR amplification of CDR3 regions. Gel purification was performed on PCR products prior to sequencing. On the authors' methods: Gene usage analysis of CDR3 amino acid clonotypes used the 60 to 75 TRBV and 12 to 15 TRBJ segments found across samples. COPE and FqMerger were used to merge filtered high-quality paired reads into contigs. Contigs were aligned with BLAST to IMGT TRBV, TRBD and TRBJ reference genes, and CDR3 was defined per IMGT. Clonotypes above 0.1% frequency were classified as highly expanded clones. Shannon entropy served as the measure of repertoire diversity, while the Gini coefficient captured V-J evenness. Public clonotypes were defined as clonotypes shared by more than one individual. TCRdb itself trimmed the public reads at Q25 with fastp, ran MiXCR and retained productive beta chains. Each CDR3 protein gets just one entry, which takes the most common genes and DNA from the rows behind it. The V and J calls here are based on TCRdb, not the publication. The sample includes 500,000 or so distinct CDR3 sequences, with more than 15% observed a single time. The ten biggest clones cover roughly 25% of the sample.

Taken with the paper, the label for time point translates to: newly diagnosed GD, antithyroid drugs for less than 3 months. For both TCR sequencing and RNA sequencing, RNA was extracted from PBMCs using TRIzol. Graves' disease was diagnosed according to American Thyroid Association guidelines. Patients were recruited from an endocrinology department in Xi'an, China. Each patient gave 7.5 to 10 milliliters of peripheral blood, collected in an EDTA anticoagulant tube. PBMCs were isolated by Ficoll Paque Plus density gradient separation without further T cell sorting. An Agilent 2100 Bioanalyzer and agarose gel were used to assess RNA quality, and a NanoDrop 2000 was used to measure RNA concentration. The sample also formed part of further work on T cells in Graves' hyperthyroidism and ophthalmopathy. Per the second study: Stable Graves' hyperthyroidism was defined as the absence of progression to ophthalmopathy over 18 months of follow-up. Hyperthyroidism patients were aged 18 to 65 years and newly diagnosed, with disease duration of less than 2 months. Patients with uncontrolled infections, other autoimmune diseases, pregnancy or lactation were excluded. Diagnoses were based on clinical symptoms, serum thyroxine and TRAb, thyroid ultrasound and orbital computed tomography. The first round of RT-PCR for the TCR CDR3 was performed with the HTBI primer set and the Qiagen OneStep RT-PCR kit. Most expanded thyroid clonotypes (frequency above 0.001) were also found in blood, which suggests that blood repertoires may mirror thyroid immune responses. In cross-validation, a model built on a 13 V-J signature told ophthalmopathy apart from stable hyperthyroidism with under 90% sensitivity and about 81% specificity, and in testing the same model reached 80%/75%. In validation, progression to ophthalmopathy was predicted by the model with more than 65% sensitivity and under 85% specificity, a median of approximately 6.5 months before onset. To identify distinguishing TCR V-J signatures, a discovery cohort of about 95 patients was used, comprising 40 to 45 with Graves' ophthalmopathy and roughly 60 with stable Graves' hyperthyroidism. An independent validation cohort of some 18 hyperthyroidism patients and about 16 patients who later progressed to ophthalmopathy tested prospective prediction of ophthalmopathy. The 75 to 100 discovery patients were randomly split 7:3 into training and test sets. In addition, the study compared T-cell repertoires in thyroid tissue and in blood from five to seven Graves' hyperthyroidism patients. Following sampling, methimazole starting at 30 mg daily was given to hyperthyroidism patients, and high-dose intravenous methylprednisolone was given to ophthalmopathy patients. The libraries were constructed in a second round of multiplex PCR and then size-selected and purified. The libraries were sequenced on an Illumina HiSeq2000 using paired-end 100 bp reads. SOAPnuke was used to process the raw data, removing reads that contained adapters or uncalled bases, had a mean Phred below 15, or lacked an exact match to the constant primer or identifier. COPE v1.2.5 was used to merge high-quality paired reads, and clonotypes were defined as unique nucleotide sequences. MiTCR v1.1 was used to align the clonotypes against IMGT TRBV, TRBD and TRBJ reference segments. The analysis was restricted to V-J combinations with a frequency above 0.0001, which together covered 99% to 99.2% of the repertoires. A TCS score was defined as the ratio of F50 (clonal expansion) to E x V (chaos), with BLOSUM62-based TCRdist applied between CDR3 peptides within each V-J. Welch's t-statistics and random forest reduced approximately 520 V-J features to about 13, which were used in a naive Bayes classifier (R e1071). No statistical method was used to fix the sample size in advance, and group allocation was not hidden from the investigators. The paper describes TCR Vbeta CDR3 sequencing of 140 or so peripheral blood samples, made up of about 41 ophthalmopathy patients, 70 to 80 hyperthyroidism patients and about 17 progressor patients.

Material: peripheral blood mononuclear cells (PBMCs), obtained at new diagnosis, from a patient treated with antithyroid drugs. This receptor was taken from a woman in her forties or fifties with Graves disease. Donor details come from another sample of the same person, matched by shared clones. The chain links TRBV3-1 with TRBJ1-5; TRBD1 fits 8 bases in the junction. The encoded CDR3 is CASRQGAGQPQHF. The sequence in DNA is TGTGCCAGCAGGCAGGGGGCCGGGCAGCCCCAGCATTTT.